These T cell receptor beta chains were read from a single sample in a study of metastatic and nonmetastatic thyroid tumors. TCRdb reprocessed the PCR reads via MiXCR. The table has over 10,000 clones, approximately 30% seen once. The sample comprised tumor tissue. The receptors were sampled from a female donor with papillary thyroid cancer or a benign thyroid nodule (not recorded which). Some clones in this sample may be carry-over from other donors' samples. The CDR3 runs from the conserved cysteine through the conserved F or W. Fields, in order: clone size, V gene, J gene, CDR3 length, D gene, CDR3 DNA, CDR3 protein. A D gene is named only where the DNA matches it firmly. Clone sizes are given selectively: once, few, many, or a class where the clone is expanded.

clone_size: -; v_call: TRBV4-1; j_call: TRBJ2-2; cdr3_length: 16; d_call: -; cdr3_nt: TGCGCCAGCAGCCAATTCGGCGGGACGAACACCGTGGAGCTGTTTTTT; cdr3_aa: CASSQFGGTNTVELFF
clone_size: medium-sized; v_call: TRBV7-2; j_call: TRBJ2-3; cdr3_length: 15; d_call: TRBD2; cdr3_nt: TGTGCCAGCAGCTTAGCTAGCGGGAGCACAGATACGCAGTATTTT; cdr3_aa: CASSLASGSTDTQYF
clone_size: -; v_call: TRBV5-1; j_call: TRBJ2-1; cdr3_length: 14; d_call: -; cdr3_nt: TGCGCCAGCAGCTTGTCTCCGGGAGAGGGTGAGCAGTTCTTC; cdr3_aa: CASSLSPGEGEQFF
clone_size: -; v_call: TRBV6-1; j_call: TRBJ1-2; cdr3_length: 13; d_call: -; cdr3_nt: TGTGCCAGCAGACGGGAAAGGGCGAATGGCTACACCTTC; cdr3_aa: CASRRERANGYTF
clone_size: few; v_call: TRBV12-3/TRBV12-4; j_call: TRBJ2-7; cdr3_length: 14; d_call: -; cdr3_nt: TGTGCCAGCAGTTCCATCCCCAGCTCCTACGAGCAGTACTTC; cdr3_aa: CASSSIPSSYEQYF
clone_size: few; v_call: TRBV28; j_call: TRBJ1-2; cdr3_length: 13; d_call: -; cdr3_nt: TGTGCCAGCAGTCTCAGGGGTGGCTATGGCTACACCTTC; cdr3_aa: CASSLRGGYGYTF
clone_size: -; v_call: TRBV7-8; j_call: TRBJ1-1; cdr3_length: 14; d_call: -; cdr3_nt: TGTGCCAGCAGCTTAGGACGGACGAACACTGAAGCTTTCTTT; cdr3_aa: CASSLGRTNTEAFF
clone_size: medium-sized; v_call: TRBV28; j_call: TRBJ2-7; cdr3_length: 14; d_call: -; cdr3_nt: TGTGCCAGCAGTTTGTCATCCAGGGCACACGAGCAGTACTTC; cdr3_aa: CASSLSSRAHEQYF
clone_size: -; v_call: TRBV7-2; j_call: TRBJ2-3; cdr3_length: 17; d_call: -; cdr3_nt: TGTGCCAGCAGCTTAGCGGAATTGGCAGCGGTAGTAGATACGCAGTATTTT; cdr3_aa: CASSLAELAAVVDTQYF
clone_size: -; v_call: TRBV5-1; j_call: TRBJ2-1; cdr3_length: 18; d_call: -; cdr3_nt: TGCGCCAGCAGCTTGTTGGTCGTTGCTCGGGAGCAGGGGGATGAGCAGTTCTTC; cdr3_aa: CASSLLVVAREQGDEQFF
clone_size: -; v_call: TRBV7-6; j_call: TRBJ2-7; cdr3_length: 16; d_call: -; cdr3_nt: TGTGCCAGCAGCTCCCGGGGGAGTGGTAAATCCTACGAGCAGTACTTC; cdr3_aa: CASSSRGSGKSYEQYF
clone_size: many; v_call: TRBV28; j_call: TRBJ1-5; cdr3_length: 11; d_call: -; cdr3_nt: TGTGCCAGCAGTCTGACAGGACCCTACCATTTT; cdr3_aa: CASSLTGPYHF
clone_size: many; v_call: TRBV6-1; j_call: TRBJ1-5; cdr3_length: 15; d_call: -; cdr3_nt: TGTGCCAGCAGCCTCCACTCTTCGGGCAATCAGCCCCAGCATTTT; cdr3_aa: CASSLHSSGNQPQHF
clone_size: -; v_call: TRBV20-1; j_call: TRBJ2-3; cdr3_length: 14; d_call: TRBD2; cdr3_nt: TGCAGTGCTAATAGCGGGAGGGTGAAAGATACGCAGTATTTT; cdr3_aa: CSANSGRVKDTQYF
clone_size: -; v_call: TRBV28; j_call: TRBJ2-3; cdr3_length: 13; d_call: -; cdr3_nt: TGTGCCAGCAGCCAGGAGGTGGCAGATACGCAGTATTTT; cdr3_aa: CASSQEVADTQYF
clone_size: -; v_call: TRBV10-3; j_call: TRBJ1-3; cdr3_length: 15; d_call: TRBD1; cdr3_nt: TGTGCCACCGGGACAGGGGAAAACTCTGGAAACACCATATATTTT; cdr3_aa: CATGTGENSGNTIYF
clone_size: few; v_call: TRBV10-3; j_call: TRBJ2-2; cdr3_length: 14; d_call: -; cdr3_nt: TGTGCCATCAGGGGGTCGGGAGCGTCCGGGGAACTGTTTTTT; cdr3_aa: CAIRGSGASGELFF
clone_size: large; v_call: TRBV2; j_call: TRBJ2-7; cdr3_length: 12; d_call: -; cdr3_nt: TGTGCCAGCGGGTACAGGAGCTACGAGCAGTACTTC; cdr3_aa: CASGYRSYEQYF
clone_size: -; v_call: TRBV2; j_call: TRBJ1-1; cdr3_length: 14; d_call: -; cdr3_nt: TGTGCCAGCAGTGGGATGACAGGCTACCCAGAAGCTTTCTTT; cdr3_aa: CASSGMTGYPEAFF
clone_size: medium-sized; v_call: TRBV19; j_call: TRBJ1-2; cdr3_length: 14; d_call: -; cdr3_nt: TGTGCCAGTAGTCGCCAGGAGGGATTCTATGGCTACACCTTC; cdr3_aa: CASSRQEGFYGYTF
clone_size: -; v_call: TRBV5-8; j_call: TRBJ1-2; cdr3_length: 16; d_call: -; cdr3_nt: TGTGCCAGCAGCCGACTCCAGGGCGCCGTTTTCTATGGCTACACCTTC; cdr3_aa: CASSRLQGAVFYGYTF
clone_size: -; v_call: TRBV4-1; j_call: TRBJ1-4; cdr3_length: 16; d_call: TRBD1; cdr3_nt: TGCGCCAGCATCCATGAGAACAGGGGAAGGGGAGAAAAACTGTTTTTT; cdr3_aa: CASIHENRGRGEKLFF
clone_size: few; v_call: TRBV25-1; j_call: TRBJ1-6; cdr3_length: 13; d_call: -; cdr3_nt: TGTGCCAGCAGTGAAGGTGGTTTATCACCCCTCCACTTT; cdr3_aa: CASSEGGLSPLHF